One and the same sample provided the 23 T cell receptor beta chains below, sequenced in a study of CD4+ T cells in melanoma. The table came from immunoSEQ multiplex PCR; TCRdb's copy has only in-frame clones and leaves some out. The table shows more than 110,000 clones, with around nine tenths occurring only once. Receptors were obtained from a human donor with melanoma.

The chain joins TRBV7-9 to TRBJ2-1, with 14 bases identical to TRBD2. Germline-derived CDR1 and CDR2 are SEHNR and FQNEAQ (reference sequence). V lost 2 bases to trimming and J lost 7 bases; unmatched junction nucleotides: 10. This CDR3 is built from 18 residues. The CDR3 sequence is CASSLPGTSGGQGNEQFF. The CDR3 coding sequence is TGTGCCAGCAGCTTACCCGGGACTAGCGGGGGCCAAGGGAATGAGCAGTTCTTC.

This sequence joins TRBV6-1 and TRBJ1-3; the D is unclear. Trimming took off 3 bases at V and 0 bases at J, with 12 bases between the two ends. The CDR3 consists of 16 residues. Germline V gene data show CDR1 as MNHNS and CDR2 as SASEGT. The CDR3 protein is CASSDQNGDSGNTIYF. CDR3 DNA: TGTGCCAGCAGTGATCAGAACGGCGACTCTGGAAACACCATATATTTT.

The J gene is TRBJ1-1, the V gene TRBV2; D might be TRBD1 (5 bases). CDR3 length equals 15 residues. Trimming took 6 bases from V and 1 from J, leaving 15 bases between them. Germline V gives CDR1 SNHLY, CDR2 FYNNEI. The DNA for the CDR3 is TGTGCCAGCAGCATTGGGGGACTGGCGAACACTGAAGCTTTCTTT. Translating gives CASSIGGLANTEAFF.

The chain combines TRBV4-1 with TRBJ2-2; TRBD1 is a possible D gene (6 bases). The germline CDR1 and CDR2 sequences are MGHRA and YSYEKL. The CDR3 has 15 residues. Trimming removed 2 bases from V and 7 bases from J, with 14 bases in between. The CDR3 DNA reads TGCGCCAGCAGCCAAATTTTCAGGGGCAGCGGGGAGCTGTTTTTT. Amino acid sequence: CASSQIFRGSGELFF.

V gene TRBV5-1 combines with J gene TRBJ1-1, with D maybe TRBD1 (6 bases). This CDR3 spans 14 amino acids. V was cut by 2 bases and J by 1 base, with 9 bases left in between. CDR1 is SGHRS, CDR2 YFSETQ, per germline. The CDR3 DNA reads TGCGCCAGCAGCTTCGCGGGACAGAACACTGAAGCTTTCTTT. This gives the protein CASSFAGQNTEAFF.

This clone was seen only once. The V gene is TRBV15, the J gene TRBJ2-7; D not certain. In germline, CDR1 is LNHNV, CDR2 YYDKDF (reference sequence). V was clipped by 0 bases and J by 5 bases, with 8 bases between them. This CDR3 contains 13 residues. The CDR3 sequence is CATSRDQMDEQYF. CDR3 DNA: TGTGCCACCAGCAGAGATCAAATGGACGAGCAGTACTTC. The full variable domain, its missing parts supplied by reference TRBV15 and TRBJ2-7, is DAMVIQNPRYQVTQFGKPVTLSCSQTLNHNVMYWYQQKSSQAPKLLFHYYDKDFNNEADTPDNFQSRRPNTSFCFLDIRSPGLGDTAMYLCATSRDQMDEQYFGPGTRLTVT.

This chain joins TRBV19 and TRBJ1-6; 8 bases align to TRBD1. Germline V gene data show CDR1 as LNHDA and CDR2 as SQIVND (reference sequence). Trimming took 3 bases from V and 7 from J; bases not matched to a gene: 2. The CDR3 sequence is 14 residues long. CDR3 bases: TGTGCCAGTAGTATGGGACAGGTGAATTCACCCCTCCACTTT. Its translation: CASSMGQVNSPLHF.

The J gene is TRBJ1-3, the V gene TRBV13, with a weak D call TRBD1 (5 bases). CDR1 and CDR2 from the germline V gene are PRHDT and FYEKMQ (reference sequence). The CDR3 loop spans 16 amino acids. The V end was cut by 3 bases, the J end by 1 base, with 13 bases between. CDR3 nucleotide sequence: TGTGCCAGCAGCTTTTGGGGGACCGCTTCTGGAAACACCATATATTTT. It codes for CASSFWGTASGNTIYF.

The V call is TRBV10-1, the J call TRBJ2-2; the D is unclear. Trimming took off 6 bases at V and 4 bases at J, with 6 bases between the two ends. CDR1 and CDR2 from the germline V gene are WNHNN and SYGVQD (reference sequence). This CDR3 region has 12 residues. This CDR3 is CASRESTGELFF. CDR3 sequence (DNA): TGCGCCAGCAGAGAAAGCACCGGGGAGCTGTTTTTT.

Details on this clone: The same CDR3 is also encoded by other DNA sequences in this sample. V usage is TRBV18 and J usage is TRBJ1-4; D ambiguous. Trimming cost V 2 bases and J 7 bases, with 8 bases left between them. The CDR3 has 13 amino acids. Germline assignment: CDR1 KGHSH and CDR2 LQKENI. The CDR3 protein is CASSPGLGEKLFF. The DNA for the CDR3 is TGTGCCAGCTCACCAGGACTCGGTGAAAAACTGTTTTTT.

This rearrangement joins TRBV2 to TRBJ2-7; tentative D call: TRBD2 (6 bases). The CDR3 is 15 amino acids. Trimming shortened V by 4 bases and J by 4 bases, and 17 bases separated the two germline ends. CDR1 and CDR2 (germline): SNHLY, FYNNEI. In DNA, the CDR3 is TGTGCCAGCAGTGGTTCGTCTAGCGACTTATACGAGCAGTACTTC. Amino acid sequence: CASSGSSSDLYEQYF.

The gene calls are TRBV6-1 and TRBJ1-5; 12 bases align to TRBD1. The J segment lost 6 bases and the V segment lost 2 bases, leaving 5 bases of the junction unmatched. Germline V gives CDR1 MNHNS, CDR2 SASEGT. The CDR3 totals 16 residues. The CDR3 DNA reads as TGTGCCAGCAGTGAAATGGGACAGGGGGCCGGTCAGCCCCAGCATTTT. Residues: CASSEMGQGAGQPQHF.

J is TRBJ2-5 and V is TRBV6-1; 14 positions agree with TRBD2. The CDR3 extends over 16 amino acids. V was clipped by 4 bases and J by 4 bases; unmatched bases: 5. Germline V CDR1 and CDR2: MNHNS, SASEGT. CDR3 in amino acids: CASSALTSGGAETQYF. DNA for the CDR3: TGTGCCAGCAGTGCTTTGACTAGCGGGGGGGCAGAGACCCAGTACTTC.

DNA of the CDR3: TGTGCCAGCAGCTTACGGTACTCTGGAAACACCATATATTTT. Amino acid sequence: CASSLRYSGNTIYF. The V and J genes are TRBV13 and TRBJ1-3; D remains ambiguous. Germline values: CDR1 PRHDT, CDR2 FYEKMQ (reference sequence). V was trimmed by 2 bases and J by 0 bases, leaving 5 bases between them. The CDR3 is 14 residues long. The whole variable domain, filled in from reference TRBV13 and TRBJ1-3, reads AAGVIQSPRHLIKEKRETATLKCYPIPRHDTVYWYQQGPGQDPQFLISFYEKMQSDKGSIPDRFSAQQFSDYHSELNMSSLELGDSALYFCASSLRYSGNTIYFGEGSWLTVV.

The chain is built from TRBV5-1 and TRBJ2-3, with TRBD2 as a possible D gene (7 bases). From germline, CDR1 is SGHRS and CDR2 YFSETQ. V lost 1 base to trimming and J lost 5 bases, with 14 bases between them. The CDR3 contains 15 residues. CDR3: CASSLRGGSGDTQYF. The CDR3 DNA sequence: TGCGCCAGCAGCTTGAGGGGGGGCTCGGGAGATACGCAGTATTTT.

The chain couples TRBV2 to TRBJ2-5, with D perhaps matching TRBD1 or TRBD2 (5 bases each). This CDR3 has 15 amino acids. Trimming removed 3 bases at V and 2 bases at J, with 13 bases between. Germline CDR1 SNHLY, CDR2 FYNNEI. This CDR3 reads CASSDVSGGQETQYF. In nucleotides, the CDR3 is TGTGCCAGCAGTGATGTGAGTGGGGGTCAAGAGACCCAGTACTTC.

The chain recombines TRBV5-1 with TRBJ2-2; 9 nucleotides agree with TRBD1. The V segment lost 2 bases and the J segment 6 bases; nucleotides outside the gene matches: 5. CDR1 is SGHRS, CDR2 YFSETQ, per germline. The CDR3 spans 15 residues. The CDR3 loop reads CASSFGTGSAGELFF. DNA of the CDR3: TGCGCCAGCAGCTTCGGGACAGGGTCAGCCGGGGAGCTGTTTTTT.

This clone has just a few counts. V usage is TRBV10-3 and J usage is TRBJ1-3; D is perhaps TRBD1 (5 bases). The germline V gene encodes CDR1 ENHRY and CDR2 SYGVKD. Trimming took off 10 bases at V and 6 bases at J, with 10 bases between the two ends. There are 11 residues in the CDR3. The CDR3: CATRGENTIYF. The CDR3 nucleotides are TGTGCCACCCGAGGGGAAAACACCATATATTTT.

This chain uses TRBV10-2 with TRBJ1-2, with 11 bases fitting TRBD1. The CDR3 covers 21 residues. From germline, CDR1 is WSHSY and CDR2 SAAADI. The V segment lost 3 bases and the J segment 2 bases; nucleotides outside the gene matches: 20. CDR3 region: CASSDFPGFGTGGRGNYGYTF. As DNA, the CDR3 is TGCGCCAGCAGTGATTTCCCCGGGTTCGGGACAGGGGGGCGAGGGAACTATGGCTACACCTTC.

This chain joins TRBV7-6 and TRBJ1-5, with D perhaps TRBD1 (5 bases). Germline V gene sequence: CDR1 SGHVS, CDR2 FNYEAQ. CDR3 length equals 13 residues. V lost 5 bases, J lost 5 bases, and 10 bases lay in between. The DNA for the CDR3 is TGTGCCAGCAGCCAGGGACGGTATCAGCCCCAGCATTTT. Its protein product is CASSQGRYQPQHF.

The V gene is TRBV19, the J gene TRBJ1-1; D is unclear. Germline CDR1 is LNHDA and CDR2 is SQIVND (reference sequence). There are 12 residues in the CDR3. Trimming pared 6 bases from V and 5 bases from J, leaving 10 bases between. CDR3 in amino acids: CASSSRWTEAFF. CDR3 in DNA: TGTGCCAGTAGCTCTCGGTGGACTGAAGCTTTCTTT.

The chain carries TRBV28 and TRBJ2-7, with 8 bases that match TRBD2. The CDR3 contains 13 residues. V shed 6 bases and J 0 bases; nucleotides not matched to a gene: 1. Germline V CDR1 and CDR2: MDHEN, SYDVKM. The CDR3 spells CASRGTSSYEQYF. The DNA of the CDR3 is TGTGCCAGCAGAGGGACTAGCTCCTACGAGCAGTACTTC.

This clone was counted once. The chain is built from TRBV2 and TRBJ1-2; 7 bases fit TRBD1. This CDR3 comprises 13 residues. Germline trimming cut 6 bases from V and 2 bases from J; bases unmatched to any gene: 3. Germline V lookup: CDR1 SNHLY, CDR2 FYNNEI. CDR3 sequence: CASSGDSNYGYTF. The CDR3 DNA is TGTGCCAGCAGCGGGGACAGCAACTATGGCTACACCTTC.